A single T cell receptor beta chain is shown here with its context. This entry comes from a study of CD8 T cell repertoires and HIV-1 epitope variants. On the study more broadly: Epitopes were three Gag families plus Nef HW9 and YT9.

TCRdb's table, derived via immunoSEQ multiplex PCR, lists solely in-frame clones and lacks some. This sample has over 90,000 clones, with roughly four fifths found just once. The CDR3 has 14 residues. Germline CDR1 reads SQVTM; CDR2 reads ANQGSEA. With 6 bases clipped from V and 2 bases from J, the junction kept 5 bases outside the gene matches. Sequenced input: uncultured baseline CD8+ T cells from peripheral blood mononuclear cells (PBMCs). The chain is built from TRBV29-1 and TRBJ2-3; TRBD1 agrees at 10 bases. The source of this sequence is a male donor with HIV. CDR3 coding DNA: TGCAGCGTCGGGACAGGGGCTAACACAGATACGCAGTATTTT. It is translated as CSVGTGANTDTQYF.